This T cell receptor beta chain comes out of a study of blood T cell repertoires in COVID-19. Overall study: Samples came from the United States, Italy and Spain, spanning acute and convalescent COVID-19. T cells, B-cell-depleted T cells, or PBMCs supplied cDNA or gDNA.

Germline CDR1 SGHVS, CDR2 FQNEAQ. CDR3 length: 17 residues. The ends lost 4 bases at V and 2 bases at J; junction bases unmatched: 4. Original analysis: Counts of nucleated cells, estimated from reference gene primer amplification, were obtained. The method was immunoSEQ multiplex PCR; TCRdb's version includes in-frame clones alone and lacks a portion of them. V and J calls plus clone size are reproduced from that table; the DNA served to infer D and trimming. Found here are approximately 53,000 clones, roughly four fifths of them singletons; the top ten hold about 2.9%. This receptor was taken from a woman aged 55 to 70 with acute or convalescent COVID-19. Source material: peripheral blood. The rearrangement uses TRBV7-8 and TRBJ2-3, with 15 bases identical to TRBD2. CDR3 loop: CASSYGTSGGLTDTQYF. The CDR3 nucleotides read TGTGCCAGCAGCTACGGGACTAGCGGGGGGCTCACAGATACGCAGTATTTT.